This TCR beta chain was identified in a study of cytomegalovirus exposure and HLA in healthy donors. In the case of this clone: The germline gene is not matched at one end of the junction; a read error may be the cause.

The CDR3 consists of 14 residues. The germline CDR1 and CDR2 sequences are MNHEY and SVGAGI. 13 Jbeta primers and 60 Vbeta primers were used for the PCR. Using immunoSEQ multiplex PCR, the repertoire was profiled, and TCRdb retains in-frame clones only, with some absent. Of over 130,000 clones in the sample, approximately 67% were seen once. The specimen was PBMCs. The chain links TRBV6-5 to TRBJ2-5, with TRBD1 identical over 8 bases. The sequence came from a woman aged 55-69 years in good health and CMV-seronegative. Written as DNA, the CDR3 is TGTGCCAGCAGCTACTACAGGGGGGAAGGAACCCAGTACTTC. As protein: CASSYYRGEGTQYF.